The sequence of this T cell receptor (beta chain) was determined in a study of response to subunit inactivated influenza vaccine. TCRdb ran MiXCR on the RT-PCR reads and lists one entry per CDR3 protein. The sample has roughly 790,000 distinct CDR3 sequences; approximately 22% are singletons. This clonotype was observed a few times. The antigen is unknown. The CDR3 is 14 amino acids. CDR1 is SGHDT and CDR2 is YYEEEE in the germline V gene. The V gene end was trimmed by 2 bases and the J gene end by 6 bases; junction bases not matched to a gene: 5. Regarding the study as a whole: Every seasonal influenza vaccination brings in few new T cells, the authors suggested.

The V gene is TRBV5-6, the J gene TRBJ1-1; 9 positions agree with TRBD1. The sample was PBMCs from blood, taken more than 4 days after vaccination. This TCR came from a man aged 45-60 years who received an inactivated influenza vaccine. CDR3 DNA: TGTGCCAGCAGCTTTGGACAGGGGTTAGCTGAAGCTTTCTTT. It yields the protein CASSFGQGLAEAFF.